These 28 T cell receptor beta chains share one sample of origin, sequenced in a study of blood T cell repertoires in COVID-19. The protocol was immunoSEQ multiplex PCR, while the TCRdb copy is restricted to in-frame clones and leaves out a portion. Of approximately 300,000 clones detected, more than 90% appear once; the ten largest clones hold approximately 4.1%. Sequenced sample: PBMCs or T cells enriched from blood (not recorded which). These receptors were taken from a woman aged 25 to 39 who had been exposed to COVID-19.

The genes are TRBV3-1 (or the pseudogene TRBV3-2) and TRBJ1-2; 10 nucleotides match TRBD1. Germline V gives CDR1 LGHDT, CDR2 YNNKEL (reference sequence). J lost 4 bases, V lost 4 bases, and 6 bases had no gene match. This CDR3 spans 15 amino acids. The CDR3 coding sequence is TGTGCCAGCAGCCCTAGGCGGACAGGGGGCTATGGCTACACCTTC. Translated, it gives CASSPRRTGGYGYTF.

This clone was seen only once. V usage is TRBV4-1 and J usage is TRBJ1-5; D is uncertain. The V gene lost 0 bases and the J gene lost 6 bases, with 15 bases spanning the gap. There are 16 residues in the CDR3. Germline lookup yields CDR1 MGHRA and CDR2 YSYEKL. The CDR3 region is CASSQDPGWTIQPQHF. Here the CDR3 DNA reads TGCGCCAGCAGCCAAGATCCGGGGTGGACGATTCAGCCCCAGCATTTT.

The rearrangement joins TRBV27 to TRBJ2-1, with D perhaps TRBD2 (6 bases). This CDR3 comprises 17 residues. CDR1 and CDR2 (germline): MNHEY, SMNVEV (reference sequence). The V end lost 1 base, the J end lost 6 bases, and 19 bases lay between the germline ends. CDR3 bases: TGTGCCAGCAGTTTATTCGCGGCGATGGGACTGCTCAATGAGCAGTTCTTC. Translating gives CASSLFAAMGLLNEQFF.

This clone was observed once. This chain connects TRBV7-9 to TRBJ1-6; D gene unclear. The CDR3 runs 16 residues. The V gene's germline CDR1 is SEHNR and CDR2 FQNEAQ (reference sequence). V gave up 2 bases and J gave up 2 bases, with 10 bases separating them. CDR3 amino acids: CASSLMGRAYNSPLHF. The CDR3 coding sequence is TGTGCCAGCAGCTTAATGGGGAGGGCCTATAATTCACCCCTCCACTTT.

This sequence joins TRBV10-3 and TRBJ1-1, with TRBD1 matching 8 bases. There are 14 residues in the CDR3. Germline V gene sequence: CDR1 ENHRY, CDR2 SYGVKD. Germline trimming cut 5 bases from V and 4 bases from J; bases unmatched to any gene: 6. The CDR3 here is CAISNHRGGTEAFF. The CDR3 nucleotides read TGTGCCATCAGTAATCACAGGGGGGGCACTGAAGCTTTCTTT.

The chain employs TRBV13 and TRBJ2-7; 9 bases match TRBD2. CDR3 length: 13 amino acids. Unmatched junction bases numbered 2, after V lost 3 bases and J lost 5 bases. Germline values: CDR1 PRHDT, CDR2 FYEKMQ (reference sequence). CDR3 bases: TGTGCCAGCAGCTTCCCTAGCGGGGACGAGCAGTACTTC. Its protein product is CASSFPSGDEQYF. The full variable domain, with the rest looked up from reference TRBV13 and TRBJ2-7, is AAGVIQSPRHLIKEKRETATLKCYPIPRHDTVYWYQQGPGQDPQFLISFYEKMQSDKGSIPDRFSAQQFSDYHSELNMSSLELGDSALYFCASSFPSGDEQYFGPGTRLTVT.

DNA for the CDR3: TGTGCCAGCAGTTACGCGGGGAGCTCCTACAATGAGCAGTTCTTC. As protein: CASSYAGSSYNEQFF. The chain links TRBV6-5 to TRBJ2-1; D might be TRBD2 (6 bases). The germline gives CDR1 MNHEY, CDR2 SVGAGI. The V and J ends lost 2 bases and 0 bases respectively, with 8 bases between them. CDR3 length: 15 amino acids.

V and J are TRBV7-9 and TRBJ2-3; 8 positions match TRBD2. The J segment lost 4 bases and the V segment lost 3 bases, leaving 6 bases of the junction unmatched. Germline assignment: CDR1 SEHNR and CDR2 FQNEAQ (reference sequence). CDR3 length: 15 residues. The CDR3 protein is CASSLSGGGADTQYF. The CDR3 DNA follows: TGTGCCAGCAGCTTGAGCGGGGGAGGCGCAGATACGCAGTATTTT.

This chain connects TRBV7-3 to TRBJ1-6, with D tentatively TRBD1 (6 bases). The germline V gene encodes CDR1 SGHTA and CDR2 FQGTGA. The ends were cut back, 5 bases at V and 3 bases at J, with 8 bases in the middle. CDR3 length: 14 amino acids. The CDR3 here is CASSLDSYNSPLHF. CDR3 nucleotide sequence: TGTGCCAGCAGCCTGGACAGCTATAATTCACCCCTCCACTTT.

This chain connects TRBV11-2 to TRBJ1-4; tentatively, D is TRBD1 (5 bases). Trimming left V 7 bases short and J 1 base short, with 16 bases between. The CDR3 length is 16 residues. The germline V gene has CDR1 SGHAT and CDR2 FQNNGV. The CDR3 DNA is TGTGCCAGCAAAACGTGGGAAGGGGTAACTAATGAAAAACTGTTTTTT. It is translated as CASKTWEGVTNEKLFF.

The chain couples TRBV12-3 or TRBV12-4 to TRBJ2-5; D is unclear. This CDR3 is built from 13 residues. Trimming shortened V by 2 bases and J by 3 bases, and 7 bases separated the two germline ends. As DNA, the CDR3 is TGTGCCAGCAGTTTAAATCTAGAAGAGACCCAGTACTTC. Its translation: CASSLNLEETQYF.

The table lists this clone with a count of one. J is TRBJ1-2 and V is TRBV5-6; 8 nucleotides agree with TRBD1. The CDR3 extends over 14 amino acids. Trimming removed 4 bases from V and 4 bases from J; junction bases left unmatched: 6. Germline V lookup: CDR1 SGHDT, CDR2 YYEEEE. The CDR3 DNA is TGTGCCAGCAGCCCAGGGGGCGCGGGCTATGGCTACACCTTC. Its translation: CASSPGGAGYGYTF.

The gene calls are TRBV5-4 and TRBJ2-5; the match to TRBD1 covers 7 bases. This CDR3 is built from 14 residues. Germline values: CDR1 SGHNT, CDR2 YYREEE (reference sequence). Unmatched junction bases numbered 3, after V lost 4 bases and J lost 0 bases. CDR3 nucleotide sequence: TGTGCCAGCAGCCCGGGACAGCACCAAGAGACCCAGTACTTC. This encodes CASSPGQHQETQYF. The whole variable domain, remainder taken from reference TRBV5-4 and TRBJ2-5, is ETGVTQSPTHLIKTRGQQVTLRCSSQSGHNTVSWYQQALGQGPQFIFQYYREEENGRGNFPPRFSGLQFPNYSSELNVNALELDDSALYLCASSPGQHQETQYFGPGTRLLVL.

J is TRBJ1-1 and V is TRBV7-9; no definite D call. V lost 1 base to trimming and J lost 7 bases, with 10 bases between them. The CDR3 covers 13 residues. Germline V lookup: CDR1 SEHNR, CDR2 FQNEAQ (reference sequence). The CDR3 sequence is CASSLESNGEAFF. CDR3 bases: TGTGCCAGCAGCTTAGAAAGTAACGGTGAAGCTTTCTTT.

A word on this clone: The sample carries other DNA sequences with the same CDR3. The chain has TRBV29-1 and TRBJ1-4; no reliable D call. This CDR3 region has 13 residues. Trimming took off 4 bases at V and 4 bases at J, with 10 bases between the two ends. Germline assignment: CDR1 SQVTM and CDR2 ANQGSEA. The CDR3 coding sequence is TGCAGCGTTGCGGGAGGGCTTAATGAAAAACTGTTTTTT. The encoded protein is CSVAGGLNEKLFF.

The V gene is TRBV9, the J gene TRBJ1-1; no definite D call. The CDR3 has 13 amino acids. In germline, CDR1 is SGDLS, CDR2 YYNGEE. V was trimmed by 9 bases and J by 0 bases, leaving 12 bases between them. CDR3 sequence (DNA): TGTGCCACCTCGGGGTCGCTGAACACTGAAGCTTTCTTT. It is translated as CATSGSLNTEAFF.

The V and J genes are TRBV6-5 and TRBJ1-2, with 7 bases aligning to TRBD1. The V and J ends lost 8 bases and 5 bases, in that order; junction bases with no gene match: 8. CDR3 length: 13 residues. CDR1 and CDR2 (germline): MNHEY, SVGAGI. The CDR3 reads CASAKTGPYGYTF. The CDR3 DNA reads TGTGCCAGCGCTAAGACAGGGCCTTATGGCTACACCTTC.

The genes are TRBV5-4 and TRBJ1-6, with TRBD1 matching over 7 bases. V shed 4 bases and J 7 bases; nucleotides not matched to a gene: 5. The CDR3 totals 14 residues. Germline V gene sequence: CDR1 SGHNT, CDR2 YYREEE (reference sequence). This CDR3 reads CASSATGNNSPLHF. In nucleotides, the CDR3 is TGTGCCAGCAGCGCGACAGGGAACAATTCACCCCTCCACTTT.

This clone occurred once. The chain's CDR3 is CASSPRILAGGQNEQYF. The CDR3 DNA reads as TGTGCCAGCTCACCAAGGATACTAGCGGGGGGGCAGAACGAGCAGTACTTC. This chain connects TRBV18 to TRBJ2-7, with 13 positions matching TRBD2. Trimming removed 2 bases from V and 5 bases from J; junction bases left unmatched: 9. CDR1 and CDR2 from the germline V gene are KGHSH and LQKENI. The CDR3 consists of 17 residues.

V gene TRBV2 combines with J gene TRBJ2-1; 7 nucleotides match TRBD2. The CDR3 is 13 amino acids. The trim removed 3 bases at V and 7 bases at J, leaving 3 bases unmatched. CDR1 and CDR2 (germline): SNHLY, FYNNEI. CDR3 region: CASSDWEGNEQFF. The CDR3, as DNA: TGTGCCAGCAGTGATTGGGAGGGAAATGAGCAGTTCTTC.

This clone came up once. The V and J genes are TRBV3-1 (or the pseudogene TRBV3-2) and TRBJ1-6; 7 bases agree with TRBD1. The CDR3 covers 15 residues. V was pared by 1 base and J by 9 bases, with 6 bases of the junction left unmatched. Germline V gene lookup returns CDR1 LGHDT and CDR2 YNNKEL (reference sequence). DNA of the CDR3: TGTGCCAGCAGCCAAGCCGGCAGGGGGACTTCACCCCTCCACTTT. Encoded protein: CASSQAGRGTSPLHF.

The V and J genes are TRBV2 and TRBJ2-1; D may be TRBD2 (6 bases). The germline V and J ends were trimmed by 6 bases and 4 bases, with 16 bases remaining between them. The CDR3 extends over 15 amino acids. CDR1 is SNHLY and CDR2 is FYNNEI in the germline V gene. The CDR3 DNA is TGTGCCAGCAGGGATCAGGTGGGGGGATACAATGAGCAGTTCTTC. Its protein is CASRDQVGGYNEQFF.

For the CDR3, the DNA is TGTGCCAGCAGTCGACAGCTCAATCAGCCCCAGCATTTT. It specifies CASSRQLNQPQHF. The J gene is TRBJ1-5, the V gene TRBV3-1 (or the pseudogene TRBV3-2); TRBD1 is a possible D gene (5 bases). The CDR3 is 13 amino acids. Germline CDR1 is LGHDT and CDR2 is YNNKEL (reference sequence). Trimming took off 6 bases at V and 3 bases at J, with 9 bases between the two ends.

This rearrangement joins TRBV12-3 or TRBV12-4 to TRBJ1-5; D remains unclear. Trimming removed 2 bases at V and 5 bases at J, with 7 bases between. The CDR3 loop spans 13 amino acids. Here the CDR3 reads CASSLSGDQPQHF. The CDR3 DNA reads TGTGCCAGCAGTTTAAGCGGGGATCAGCCCCAGCATTTT.

The J gene is TRBJ1-2, the V gene TRBV7-2; a weak D match, TRBD1 (6 bases). V was pared by 2 bases and J by 8 bases, with 18 bases between. The CDR3 runs 15 residues. Germline V gene sequence: CDR1 SGHTA, CDR2 FQGNSA. The CDR3 nucleotides are TGTGCCAGCAGCTTAAATCACCAGGGGTATAAGGGCTACACCTTC. Amino acid sequence: CASSLNHQGYKGYTF.

The gene calls are TRBV13 and TRBJ2-7; D is ambiguous. Trimming shortened V by 5 bases and J by 3 bases, and 14 bases separated the two germline ends. CDR3 length equals 14 residues. Germline V CDR1 and CDR2: PRHDT, FYEKMQ (reference sequence). Here the CDR3 reads CASSLRQDYYEQYF. In DNA form, the CDR3 reads TGTGCCAGCAGCCTCCGACAAGATTACTACGAGCAGTACTTC. Complete variable domain (other parts from reference TRBV13 and TRBJ2-7): AAGVIQSPRHLIKEKRETATLKCYPIPRHDTVYWYQQGPGQDPQFLISFYEKMQSDKGSIPDRFSAQQFSDYHSELNMSSLELGDSALYFCASSLRQDYYEQYFGPGTRLTVT.

V gene TRBV5-1 combines with J gene TRBJ1-6, with 7 bases identical to TRBD1. The V gene end was trimmed by 0 bases and the J gene end by 11 bases; junction bases not matched to a gene: 5. The CDR3 spans 14 residues. Germline lookup yields CDR1 SGHRS and CDR2 YFSETQ. CDR3 sequence: CASSLGQGDPPLHF. CDR3 sequence (DNA): TGCGCCAGCAGCTTGGGGCAGGGGGACCCACCCCTCCACTTT.

The CDR3: CASSPYAGELFF. CDR3 DNA: TGTGCCAGCAGCCCCTACGCCGGGGAGCTGTTTTTT. This sequence joins TRBV11-3 and TRBJ2-2; D is unclear. The CDR3 consists of 12 residues. Trimming took off 5 bases at V and 6 bases at J, with 7 bases between the two ends. The germline V gene encodes CDR1 SGHNT and CDR2 YENEEA. The full variable domain, its missing parts supplied by reference TRBV11-3 and TRBJ2-2, is EAGVVQSPRYKIIEKKQPVAFWCNPISGHNTLYWYLQNLGQGPELLIRYENEEAVDDSQLPKDRFSAERLKGVDSTLKIQPAELGDSAVYLCASSPYAGELFFGEGSRLTVL.